These T cell receptor beta chains were read from a single sample in a study of tumor-infiltrating lymphocytes in primary liver carcinoma. TCRdb re-called the multiplex PCR reads through MiXCR, storing one row per CDR3 protein. The sample lists approximately 300,000 distinct CDR3 sequences, 65% occurring once. The material sequenced was peripheral blood. Receptor source: a man aged 35 to 55 with primary liver carcinoma and hepatitis B virus infection. The CDR3 runs from the conserved cysteine through the conserved F or W. The D gene is left open where the match is weak. A row's size may be missing; if present it is once, few, many or a size class.

clone size	V gene	J gene	D gene	CDR3 DNA	CDR3 protein
.	TRBV5-4	TRBJ2-7	.	TGTGCCAGCAGCTTGGTTGGTCGTTCCTACGAGCACTACTTC	CASSLVGRSYEHYF
.	TRBV7-3	TRBJ2-1	TRBD2	TGTGCCAGCAGCCCCGGGAGGGCTACCTACAATGAGCAGTTCTTC	CASSPGRATYNEQFF
.	TRBV5-1	TRBJ2-7	.	TGCGCCAGCAGCAACGGGGCGGGACCAGCCCGACCCGAGCAGTACTTC	CASSNGAGPARPEQYF
.	TRBV6-6	TRBJ2-7	.	TGTGCCAGCAACCAATTCGACGAGCAGTACTTC	CASNQFDEQYF
few	TRBV6-1	TRBJ1-2	.	TGTGCCAGCAGTGTCGATCTATATGGCTACACCTTC	CASSVDLYGYTF
.	TRBV5-1	TRBJ2-7	.	TGCGCCAGCAGCCAAGCTGGGAGCTCCTACGAGCAGTACTTC	CASSQAGSSYEQYF
.	TRBV6-6	TRBJ1-2	.	.	CASSLVGQGNGCTF
.	TRBV11-2	TRBJ2-5	TRBD1	TGTGCCAGTATTAGAATGGGACAGACACAAGAGACCCAGTACTTC	CASIRMGQTQETQYF
.	TRBV29-1	TRBJ1-1	.	TGCAGCGTTCAATCGCAGAACAGTGAAGCTTTCTTT	CSVQSQNSEAFF
.	TRBV6-1	TRBJ2-7	.	TGTGCCAGCACTGAAGCGAAAGGCCAGGGGTTCTACGAGCAGTACTTC	CASTEAKGQGFYEQYF
.	TRBV4-1	TRBJ1-2	.	TGCGCCAGCAGCCAAGATTACCCGGGGAACTATGGCTACACCTTC	CASSQDYPGNYGYTF
.	TRBV28	TRBJ1-1	TRBD1	TGTGCCGGATGGACAGGGGGCAACACTGAAGCTTCCTTT	CAGWTGGNTEASF
many	TRBV6-2/TRBV6-3	TRBJ1-5	.	TGTGCCAGCACCTTGGGGTCTGGCAATCAGCCCCAGCATTTT	CASTLGSGNQPQHF
.	TRBV11-3	TRBJ2-3	.	TGTGCCGGCAGCCCTGGGGGAGGTGGCACAGATACGCAGTACTTT	CAGSPGGGGTDTQYF
many	TRBV29-1	TRBJ2-6	.	TGCAGCGCAGGGTCCAGGGTAGGTGGGGCCAACGTCCTGACTTTC	CSAGSRVGGANVLTF
many	TRBV5-1	TRBJ2-1	TRBD1	TGCGCCAGCAGCTTGGGACAGGGGGCCTACAATGAGCAGTTCTTC	CASSLGQGAYNEQFF
.	TRBV5-4	TRBJ1-1	.	TGTGCCAGCAGCATAGGACATCTTGAAGCTCTCTTT	CASSIGHLEALF
once	TRBV6-2/TRBV6-3	TRBJ2-3	.	TGTACCAGTAGGCCCCGCGCAGGAGGCGCAGATACGCAGTATTTT	CTSRPRAGGADTQYF
.	TRBV10-2	TRBJ2-7	TRBD2	TGCGCCAGCAGTGAGGGAGCTAGCGGGAGGAAACAAGAGCAGTACTTC	CASSEGASGRKQEQYF
.	TRBV4-3	TRBJ2-4	TRBD2	TGCGCCAGTAGCCAATACAAGGGACTAGCGGGCCAGGGGGCCAAAAACATTCATTACTTC	CASSQYKGLAGQGAKNIHYF
.	TRBV11-1	TRBJ1-4	TRBD1	TGTGCCATCAGCTTCGGACAGGCGGGTGAAAAACTGTTTTTT	CAISFGQAGEKLFF
.	TRBV6-1	TRBJ2-1	TRBD2	TGTGCCAGCAGTGAAGAAGCGGGAGGATACATTGAGCTGTTATTC	CASSEEAGGYIELLF
.	TRBV19	TRBJ2-7	.	TGTGCCAGTAGTATGGGCGGACGGGATACCTACGAGCAGTACTTC	CASSMGGRDTYEQYF
.	TRBV5-1	TRBJ2-1	TRBD2	TGCGCCAGCAGCTCGGAGCTGGCAGGGCTAGCGGGGGGGAATGAGCAGTTCTTC	CASSSELAGLAGGNEQFF
.	TRBV6-2/TRBV6-3	TRBJ1-6	.	TGTGCCAGCAGTTATGGGTTGGGCGTTGGCTCACCCCTCCGCTTT	CASSYGLGVGSPLRF
once	TRBV10-3	TRBJ1-1	.	TGTACCATCAGGGGACTGGGAGCGAACACTGAAACTTTCTTT	CTIRGLGANTETFF
many	TRBV11-2	TRBJ1-3	.	TGTGCCAGCAGCTCAGATGGAAACACCATATATTTT	CASSSDGNTIYF
few	TRBV24-1	TRBJ2-1	.	TGTGCCACCAGTACCCCCTCTAGGACTCATGAGCAGTTCTTC	CATSTPSRTHEQFF
.	TRBV5-1	TRBJ2-7	TRBD2	TGCGCCAGCAGCCCGGACGGGGGGAGGTACGAGCAGTACTTC	CASSPDGGRYEQYF
.	TRBV10-3	TRBJ2-7	.	TGTGCCATCAGTGACGGTCGTCAACCCTACAAGCAGTACTTC	CAISDGRQPYKQYF
.	TRBV29-1	TRBJ2-7	.	TGCCGCGTTGAAGATGGGACCTACGAGCAGTACTTC	CRVEDGTYEQYF
.	TRBV28	TRBJ1-5	.	TGTGCCAGCAGTCTAACATGGGCACTCAATCAGCCCCAGCATTTT	CASSLTWALNQPQHF
once	TRBV7-2	TRBJ2-5	TRBD2	TGTGCCAGCAGCTTCCAGCGACTAGCGGGAGGGCAAGAGACCCAGTACTTC	CASSFQRLAGGQETQYF
.	TRBV20-1	TRBJ2-5	.	TGCAGTGCTCCACCTGGGGGAGAGACCCAGTACTTC	CSAPPGGETQYF
many	TRBV10-3	TRBJ1-1	.	TGTGCCACAGTGGTAGGTTTTTCAGATGAAGCTTTCTTT	CATVVGFSDEAFF
.	TRBV7-2	TRBJ2-2	.	TGTGCCAGCAGGCCCAGGCGTCGGAGCACCGGGGAGCTGTTTTTT	CASRPRRRSTGELFF
.	TRBV29-1	TRBJ2-2	TRBD2	TGCAGCATCGCCGCGGGAGCGAACACCGAGGAGCTGCTTTTT	CSIAAGANTEELLF
.	TRBV19	TRBJ1-2	.	TGTGCCAGTACCAAATCGGGGGGGGGAAGCTATGGCTACACCTTC	CASTKSGGGSYGYTF